Following are 4 T cell receptor beta chains from one sample sequenced in a study of T cells in Graves' hyperthyroidism and ophthalmopathy (dated by TCRdb to about 2019). The method behind the library was multiplex PCR. The sequencer listed for this sample is Illumina HiSeq 2000. TCR beta CDR3 regions were amplified from RNA transcripts. The first round of RT-PCR for the TCR CDR3 was performed with the HTBI primer set and the Qiagen OneStep RT-PCR kit. TCRdb passed the public sequencing reads through fastp at Q25 and MiXCR, retaining productive beta sequences. Merged by CDR3 protein, the rows form single entries marked with the most common genes and DNA. For this sample there are 550,000 to 650,000 distinct CDR3 sequences; 14% appear just once. About 15% of the sample belongs to the ten largest clones. Sequencing used blood. The receptor source for this set is a woman between 40 and 50 years old with Graves' hyperthyroidism.

V and J are TRBV18 and TRBJ2-2; 8 bases fit TRBD2. Per germline, CDR1 KGHSH and CDR2 LQKENI. The CDR3 runs 15 residues. The trim removed 4 bases at V and 6 bases at J, leaving 7 bases unmatched. The CDR3 nucleotides read TGTGCCAGCTCACTGACTAGCGTCGTGGCCGGGGAGCTGTTTTTT. It is translated as CASSLTSVVAGELFF.

This clonotype was detected a few times. A read error is possible here, since a much larger clone lies one base away. The chain joins TRBV7-2 to TRBJ2-3, with 8 positions matching TRBD2. CDR1 and CDR2 from the germline V gene are SGHTA and FQGNSA. There are 15 residues in the CDR3. V lost 1 base to trimming and J lost 4 bases; unmatched junction nucleotides: 4. The CDR3 bases are TGTGCCAGCAGCTTAGGACTAGCGATCGCAGATACGCAGTATTTT. This translates into CASSLGLAIADTQYF.

In this sample, this clonotype turned up many times. The chain joins TRBV28 to TRBJ2-5; 10 bases map to TRBD1. Trimming at V came to 3 bases and at J to 4 bases, leaving 5 bases not matched to a gene. CDR3 length: 15 amino acids. Germline CDR1 reads MDHEN; CDR2 reads SYDVKM. CDR3: CASSFQTGGAETQYF. The DNA of the CDR3 is TGTGCCAGCAGTTTCCAGACAGGGGGCGCAGAGACCCAGTACTTC. Full variable domain (rest looked up from reference TRBV28 and TRBJ2-5): DVKVTQSSRYLVKRTGEKVFLECVQDMDHENMFWYRQDPGLGLRLIYFSYDVKMKEKGDIPEGYSVSREKKERFSLILESASTNQTSMYLCASSFQTGGAETQYFGPGTRLLVL.

In this sample, this clonotype turned up many times. V and J are TRBV18 and TRBJ1-2; D unclear. Between the trimmed V and J ends, which lost 4 bases and 3 bases, there was a span of 9 bases. Germline CDR1 is KGHSH and CDR2 is LQKENI. CDR3 length: 13 amino acids. DNA of the CDR3: TGTGCCAGCTCACAGGGAATCGACTATGGCTACACCTTC. It specifies CASSQGIDYGYTF.